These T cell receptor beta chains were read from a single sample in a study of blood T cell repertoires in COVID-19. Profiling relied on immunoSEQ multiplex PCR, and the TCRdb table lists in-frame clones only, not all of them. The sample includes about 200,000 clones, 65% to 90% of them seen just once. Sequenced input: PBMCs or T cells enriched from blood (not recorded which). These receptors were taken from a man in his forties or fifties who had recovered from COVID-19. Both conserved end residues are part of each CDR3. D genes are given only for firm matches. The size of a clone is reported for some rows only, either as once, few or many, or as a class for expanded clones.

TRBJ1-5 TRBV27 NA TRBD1 TGTGCCAGCAGCTCACAGGGGGCTAGCAATCAGCCCCAGCATTTT CASSSQGASNQPQHF
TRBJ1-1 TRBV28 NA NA TGTGCCAGCAGGTCCCGACAGATAGCGGGCACTGAAGCTTTCTTT CASRSRQIAGTEAFF
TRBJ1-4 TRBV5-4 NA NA TGTGCCAGCAGCTTGGATAGGGGCAGCCAGGCAGCTAATGAAAAACTGTTTTTT CASSLDRGSQAANEKLFF
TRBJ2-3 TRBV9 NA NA TGTGCCAGCAGCGTAGGTAGCGAGGATACGCAGTATTTT CASSVGSEDTQYF
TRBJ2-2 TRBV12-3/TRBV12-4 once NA TGTGCCAGCAGTATGGGACTCACCGGGGAGCTGTTTTTT CASSMGLTGELFF
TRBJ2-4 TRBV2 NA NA TGTGCCAGCAGTGTAGTCCGAGCCAAAAACATTCAGTACTTC CASSVVRAKNIQYF
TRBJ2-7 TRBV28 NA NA TGTGCCAGCAGTCAGGGGACAAGGAACGAGCAGTACTTC CASSQGTRNEQYF
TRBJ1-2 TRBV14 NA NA TGTGCCAGCAGCGAGTCCAGGGCGAGCTACACCTTC CASSESRASYTF
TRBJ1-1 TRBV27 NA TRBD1 TGTGCCAGCAGCTGGACAGGGCCGAACACTGAAGCTTTCTTT CASSWTGPNTEAFF
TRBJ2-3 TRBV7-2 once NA TGTGCCAGCAGCTACCCCAGGGGCACAGATACGCAGTATTTT CASSYPRGTDTQYF
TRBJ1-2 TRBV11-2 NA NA TGTGCCAGCAGCTTAGACTTTCAGCAAAGCGGGAGGGCGGCGAAAGATGGCTACACCTTC CASSLDFQQSGRAAKDGYTF
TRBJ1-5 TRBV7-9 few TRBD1 TGTGCCAGCAGCTATGGCGCCTACAGGGGAGATCAGCCCCAGCATTTT CASSYGAYRGDQPQHF
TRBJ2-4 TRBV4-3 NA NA TGCGCCAGCAGCCAAGATGTGTGGCTGGTCGAAAACATTCAGTACTTC CASSQDVWLVENIQYF
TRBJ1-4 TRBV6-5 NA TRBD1 TGTGCCAGCTCGGGACAGGGAGAAGAAAAACTGTTTTTT CASSGQGEEKLFF
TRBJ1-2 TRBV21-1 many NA TGTGCCAGAAAAGGGACAGGGGTTGCGACCGACTATGGCTACACCTTC CARKGTGVATDYGYTF
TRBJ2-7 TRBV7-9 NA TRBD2 TGTGCCAGCAGCTTACTAGCGGGTTACGACGAGCAGTACTTC CASSLLAGYDEQYF
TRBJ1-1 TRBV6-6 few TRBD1 TGTGCCAGCAGTTTTCAGGGGGCATATACTGAAGCTTTCTTT CASSFQGAYTEAFF
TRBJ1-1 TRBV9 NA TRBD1 TGTGCCAGCAGCGCCGACAGGGCGGGTGGCACTGAAGCTTTCTTT CASSADRAGGTEAFF
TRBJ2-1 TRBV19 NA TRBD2 TGTGCCAGTAGTATGTCCAGCGGGAGAGTGAATGAGCAGTTCTTC CASSMSSGRVNEQFF
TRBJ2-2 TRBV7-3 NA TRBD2 TGTGCCAGCAGCTACCCGGGGGGACCGAACACCGGGGAGCTGTTTTTT CASSYPGGPNTGELFF
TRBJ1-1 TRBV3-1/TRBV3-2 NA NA TGTGCCAGCAGCCAAGATACACCTTTGAACACTGAAGCTTTCTTT CASSQDTPLNTEAFF
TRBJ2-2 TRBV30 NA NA TGTGCCTGGTTCGTCAACACCGGGGAGCTGTTTTTT CAWFVNTGELFF
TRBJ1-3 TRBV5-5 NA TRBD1 TGTGCCAGCAGCTTATACCGGGACAGGGGATTTGGAAACACCATATATTTT CASSLYRDRGFGNTIYF
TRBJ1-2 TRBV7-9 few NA TGTGCCAGCAGCTTAATGGTGGGGGCTTATGGCTACACCTTC CASSLMVGAYGYTF
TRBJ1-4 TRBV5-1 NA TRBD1 TGCGCCAGCAGCTTGGTTGGCGGGACAGCAGAAAAACTGTTTTTT CASSLVGGTAEKLFF
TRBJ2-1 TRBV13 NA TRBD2 TGTGCCAGCAGCCTGTCGCCTAGCGGGAGTGGTGAGCAGTTCTTC CASSLSPSGSGEQFF
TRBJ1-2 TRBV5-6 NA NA TGTGCCAGCAGCAGCCTTTCAGGGGAATTCTATGGCTACACCTTC CASSSLSGEFYGYTF
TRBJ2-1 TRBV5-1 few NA TGCGCCAGCAGCTTAGAGGTAGCCTACAATGAGCAGTTCTTC CASSLEVAYNEQFF
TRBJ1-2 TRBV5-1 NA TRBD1 TGCGCCAGCAGCCCTATACAGGGGGCGGAAGGCTACACCTTC CASSPIQGAEGYTF
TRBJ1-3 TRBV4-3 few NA TGCGCCAGCAGCCAAGTCGGGGTTTCCTCTGGAAACACCATATATTTT CASSQVGVSSGNTIYF
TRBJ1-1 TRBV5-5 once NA TGTGCCAGCAGCTTGGGACTGTTCAGTGAAGCTTTCTTT CASSLGLFSEAFF
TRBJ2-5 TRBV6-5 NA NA TGTGCCAGCAAAAACAGGGCTGGGGAGACCCAGTACTTC CASKNRAGETQYF
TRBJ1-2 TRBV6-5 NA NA TGTGCCAGCAGGGCCGGGGAAGGGTATGGCTACACCTTC CASRAGEGYGYTF
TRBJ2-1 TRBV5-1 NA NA TGCGCCAGCAGCTTGGAAGGGGCGGGATACAATGAGCAGTTCTTC CASSLEGAGYNEQFF
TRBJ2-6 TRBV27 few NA TGTGCCAGCAGCCAGTATCCTGGGGCCAACGTCCTGACTTTC CASSQYPGANVLTF
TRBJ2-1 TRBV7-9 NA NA TGTGCCAGCAGCTTAGGATCGGCGGGGTACAATGAGCAGTTCTTC CASSLGSAGYNEQFF
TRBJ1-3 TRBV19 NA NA TGTGCCAGTAGTCCCGTGAACAGGGCCTCACCTAACACCATATATTTT CASSPVNRASPNTIYF
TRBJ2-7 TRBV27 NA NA TGTGCCAGCAAGGGGGGGGCAGAAGTCCCTGGGAAGCAGTACTTC CASKGGAEVPGKQYF
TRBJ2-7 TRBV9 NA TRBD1 TGTGCCAGCAGCCCCCGGACAGGGGGCGAGCAGTACTTC CASSPRTGGEQYF
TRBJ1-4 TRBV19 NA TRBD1 TGTGCCAGTAGTAAGGGACAGGGGGCCGGAAAACTGTTTTTT CASSKGQGAGKLFF
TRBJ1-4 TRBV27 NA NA TGTGCCAGCAGCCGACAGGCCGTCAATGAAAAACTGTTTTTT CASSRQAVNEKLFF
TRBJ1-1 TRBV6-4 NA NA TGTGCCAGCAGTGACTCCCCGCTGAGTGAAGCTTTCTTT CASSDSPLSEAFF
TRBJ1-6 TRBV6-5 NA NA TGTGCCAGCAGGGGAACTACAGGGTGGACACCCCTCCACTTT CASRGTTGWTPLHF
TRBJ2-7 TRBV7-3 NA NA TGTGCCAGCAGCTTATCGCCAGGCGTCTACGAGCAGTACTTC CASSLSPGVYEQYF
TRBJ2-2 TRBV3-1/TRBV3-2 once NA TGTGCCAGCAGCCCACGGGAGAACACCGGGGAGCTGTTTTTT CASSPRENTGELFF